This T cell receptor (beta chain) was sequenced for a study of control samples from healthy donors and cancer patients. TCRdb's copy holds only in-frame clones and misses some; the assay was immunoSEQ multiplex PCR. This table has about 220,000 clones, 90% to 95% appearing once. Germline lookup yields CDR1 SGHNT and CDR2 YYREEE (reference sequence). CDR3 length: 18 amino acids. Trimming removed 4 bases from V and 5 bases from J; junction bases left unmatched: 16. The sequenced material came from blood. The chain combines TRBV5-4 with TRBJ2-5, with 11 bases aligning to TRBD1. This receptor was identified in a man in his fifties in good health. CDR3 sequence: CASSLGQGVPLGVETQYF. CDR3 coding DNA: TGTGCCAGCAGCCTGGGACAGGGGGTCCCATTAGGAGTCGAGACCCAGTACTTC.